The clone carrying this T cell receptor beta chain appeared a few times. Its target is not known. The data originate from a study of T cell repertoires in aging, cancer and after chemotherapy. Study context: Repeat sampling of healthy donors over several months to years showed clear clonal overlap.

Per the germline V gene, CDR1 is MGHDK and CDR2 is SYGVNS. Germline trimming cut 5 bases from V and 0 bases from J; bases unmatched to any gene: 8. The CDR3 runs 18 residues. Study outcomes and limitations: Age-matched healthy donors had significantly more diverse, less clonal blood TCR repertoires than untreated cancer patients. In cancer patients, declining TCR diversity with age involved lost richness and lost evenness.

Multiplex touch-down PCR with TRB-A/B primers amplified rearranged V-D-J TRB sequences. TCRdb re-derived calls from the multiplex PCR reads in MiXCR, one entry per CDR3 protein. The sample yields some 11,000 distinct CDR3 sequences, 40% to 45% seen once. Amplification of TCR beta used genomic DNA extracted from peripheral blood. The sample consisted of blood. The chain joins TRBV25-1 to TRBJ2-6; TRBD1 matches at 9 bases. The receptor's source is a human donor in good health. DNA of the CDR3: TGTGCCAGCAGTCCCCCGGGACAGGGTATCTCTGGGGCCAACGTCCTGACTTTC. Translating gives CASSPPGQGISGANVLTF.